These 29 T cell receptor beta chains share one sample of origin, sequenced in a study of blood T cell repertoires in COVID-19. TCRdb's copy holds only in-frame clones and misses some; the assay was immunoSEQ multiplex PCR. In the table there are around 330,000 clones, 88% of which are singletons. Sequenced sample: peripheral blood. These receptors all come from a woman in her 30s with COVID-19, enrolled during active disease.

This chain links TRBV11-3 with TRBJ1-5; D is undetermined. From germline, CDR1 is SGHNT and CDR2 YENEEA. The CDR3 contains 13 residues. Deletions cut 10 bases from V and 4 bases from J, with 14 bases between. For the CDR3, the DNA is TGTGCCACCTCGTCACAGCTAAATCAGCCCCAGCATTTT. Protein sequence: CATSSQLNQPQHF. Supplemented by reference TRBV11-3 and TRBJ1-5, the full variable domain reads EAGVVQSPRYKIIEKKQPVAFWCNPISGHNTLYWYLQNLGQGPELLIRYENEEAVDDSQLPKDRFSAERLKGVDSTLKIQPAELGDSAVYLCATSSQLNQPQHFGDGTRLSIL.

The rearrangement links TRBV12-3 or TRBV12-4 to TRBJ2-1; TRBD1 agrees at 7 bases. V gave up 6 bases and J gave up 9 bases; unmatched junction bases: 8. This CDR3 spans 13 amino acids. CDR3 in DNA: TGTGCCAGCAGCAGACAGGGCTTGGGTGAGCAGTTCTTC. Encoded protein: CASSRQGLGEQFF.

J is TRBJ2-7 and V is TRBV11-2; a possible D gene is TRBD1 (7 bases). The V and J ends lost 1 base and 4 bases respectively, with 14 bases between them. Germline V gives CDR1 SGHAT, CDR2 FQNNGV. CDR3 length equals 15 residues. CDR3 region: CASSLAQGGMYEQYF. The CDR3 DNA reads as TGTGCCAGCAGCTTAGCCCAGGGGGGAATGTACGAGCAGTACTTC.

The chain joins TRBV5-5 to TRBJ2-7, with 10 bases aligning to TRBD2. Germline CDR1 reads SGHKS; CDR2 reads YYEKEE (reference sequence). With 5 bases clipped from V and 5 bases from J, the junction kept 10 bases outside the gene matches. CDR3 length: 15 residues. CDR3 sequence: CASSILAGGPDEQYF. The DNA for the CDR3 is TGTGCCAGCAGTATCTTAGCGGGGGGCCCAGACGAGCAGTACTTC.

As DNA, the CDR3 is TGTGCCAGCGTGGGCGGGGCCTATTCACCCCTCCACTTT. It translates to CASVGGAYSPLHF. The chain recombines TRBV6-6 with TRBJ1-6; D is perhaps TRBD1 (5 bases). Germline assignment: CDR1 MNHNY and CDR2 SVGAGI (reference sequence). The CDR3 has 13 amino acids. Trimming left V 8 bases short and J 8 bases short, with 13 bases between.

The chain couples TRBV10-1 to TRBJ1-2, with TRBD1 as a possible D gene (6 bases). V lost 4 bases and J lost 2, with 8 bases in between. Per the germline V gene, CDR1 is WNHNN and CDR2 is SYGVQD (reference sequence). The CDR3 is made up of 13 amino acids. The CDR3 DNA reads as TGCGCCAGCAGTGGGGACAAGAACTATGGCTACACCTTC. Its protein product is CASSGDKNYGYTF.

The gene calls are TRBV11-3 and TRBJ2-7; a possible D gene is TRBD1 (5 bases). Germline lookup yields CDR1 SGHNT and CDR2 YENEEA. The CDR3 runs to 13 residues. V lost 5 bases and J lost 6, with 14 bases in between. CDR3 nucleotides: TGTGCCAGCAGCCTGCAGCAAGGGGCCGAGCAGTACTTC. Its translation is CASSLQQGAEQYF.

The chain uses TRBV28 and TRBJ1-2; 8 bases are a match to TRBD1. The ends lost 4 bases at V and 4 bases at J; junction bases unmatched: 8. Looked up from germline, CDR1 is MDHEN and CDR2 is SYDVKM. CDR3 size: 15 residues. CDR3 sequence (DNA): TGTGCCAGCAGTTCGCAGGGGGCGGTAGGCTATGGCTACACCTTC. Protein product: CASSSQGAVGYGYTF.

This clone has only one observation. V and J are TRBV6-5 and TRBJ1-2; weak D call: TRBD1 (6 bases). The CDR3 consists of 14 residues. Trimming took 6 bases from V and 4 from J, leaving 15 bases between them. Germline CDR1 MNHEY, CDR2 SVGAGI. CDR3 amino acids: CASRADRRRYGYTF. CDR3 nucleotides: TGTGCCAGCAGGGCGGACAGAAGGCGCTATGGCTACACCTTC.

The V call is TRBV28, the J call TRBJ2-7; 9 bases are a match to TRBD1. Per germline, CDR1 MDHEN and CDR2 SYDVKM. V shed 8 bases and J 2 bases; nucleotides not matched to a gene: 13. CDR3 length: 16 residues. CDR3 bases: TGTGCCAGCTACCCCGCCGACAGGGGGGCCACCTACGAGCAGTACTTC. Translating it yields CASYPADRGATYEQYF.

The chain is built from TRBV12-5 and TRBJ2-1, with D maybe TRBD1 (5 bases). CDR1 LGHNT and CDR2 FRNRAP come from the germline V gene. The CDR3 spans 13 residues. Trimming removed 1 base from V and 5 bases from J, with 6 bases in between. The CDR3 DNA is TGTGCTAGTGGTTTGGACAGGAACAATGAGCAGTTCTTC. It specifies CASGLDRNNEQFF.

CDR3 DNA sequence: TGTGCCAGCAGCACCATGCCAGGTGTGAATTCACCCCTCCACTTT. Residues: CASSTMPGVNSPLHF. This rearrangement joins TRBV9 to TRBJ1-6; D remains ambiguous. The length of the CDR3 is 15 residues. V was shortened by 4 bases and J by 7 bases, with 15 bases between the two germline ends. CDR1 is SGDLS, CDR2 YYNGEE, per germline.

CDR3 in DNA: TGTGCCGTAAAAGGGGAGGGGAACACCGGGGAGCTGTTTTTT. This translates into CAVKGEGNTGELFF. The V call is TRBV24-1, the J call TRBJ2-2; TRBD2 matches 7 bases. With V trimmed by 12 bases and J by 1 base, 7 bases remained unmatched. This CDR3 spans 14 amino acids. Germline assignment: CDR1 KGHDR and CDR2 SFDVKD.

The table lists this clone with a count of one. The chain carries TRBV5-1 and TRBJ1-1, with D unresolved. Germline CDR1 reads SGHRS; CDR2 reads YFSETQ. The CDR3 runs to 14 residues. Between the trimmed V and J ends, which lost 0 bases and 0 bases, there was a span of 6 bases. The CDR3 nucleotides are TGCGCCAGCAGCTTGGACGGGATGAACACTGAAGCTTTCTTT. The encoded protein is CASSLDGMNTEAFF. Supplemented by reference TRBV5-1 and TRBJ1-1, the full variable domain reads KAGVTQTPRYLIKTRGQQVTLSCSPISGHRSVSWYQQTPGQGLQFLFEYFSETQRNKGNFPGRFSGRQFSNSRSEMNVSTLELGDSALYLCASSLDGMNTEAFFGQGTRLTVV.

This chain uses TRBV6-2 or TRBV6-3 with TRBJ1-5; the match to TRBD1 covers 9 bases. V dropped 6 bases and J dropped 2; count of bases not matched to a gene: 5. The CDR3 loop spans 15 amino acids. Germline V CDR1 and CDR2: MNHEY, SVGEGT. The DNA of the CDR3 is TGTGCCAGCAGCAACCGGGACAGGGGCAATCAGCCCCAGCATTTT. This sequence encodes CASSNRDRGNQPQHF.

V usage is TRBV18 and J usage is TRBJ2-1; 13 positions agree with TRBD2. Germline-derived CDR1 and CDR2 are KGHSH and LQKENI. The CDR3 runs to 15 residues. V lost 6 bases, J lost 8 bases, and 7 bases stayed unmatched. CDR3 nucleotide sequence: TGTGCCAGCTCCCCAACTAGCGGGGGGGCCCATGAGCAGTTCTTC. This gives the protein CASSPTSGGAHEQFF.

Here the CDR3 DNA reads TGTGCCAGCAGCTCCGTCGGGGGTCAGCCCCAGCATTTT. Protein sequence: CASSSVGGQPQHF. This sequence joins TRBV5-6 and TRBJ1-5, with D tentatively TRBD1 (5 bases). V was pared by 3 bases and J by 6 bases, with 10 bases between. The CDR3 has 13 amino acids. From germline, CDR1 is SGHDT and CDR2 YYEEEE.

The J gene is TRBJ1-1, the V gene TRBV5-1, with a possible D match to TRBD1 (6 bases). With 7 bases removed from V and 1 base from J, the gap between germline ends came to 11 bases. This CDR3 has 13 residues. Germline CDR1 SGHRS, CDR2 YFSETQ. CDR3 DNA: TGCGCCAGCGGCAACAGGGAGAACACTGAAGCTTTCTTT. It specifies CASGNRENTEAFF.

The chain combines TRBV23-1 with TRBJ1-1; TRBD1 matches at 8 bases. TRBV23-1 is placed among ORFs of uncertain function. There are 13 residues in the CDR3. V lost 3 bases, J lost 5 bases, and 2 bases stayed unmatched. This CDR3 reads CASSHRQGTEAFF. The CDR3, as DNA: TGCGCCAGCAGTCATCGACAGGGGACTGAAGCTTTCTTT.

This chain links TRBV4-2 with TRBJ2-7, with D unresolved. Deletions cut 1 base from V and 2 bases from J, with 18 bases between. This CDR3 has 17 residues. Germline V CDR1 and CDR2: LGHNA, YNFKEQ. The CDR3 loop is CASSQAIGLSTAYEQYF. CDR3 DNA sequence: TGTGCCAGCAGCCAAGCCATCGGTTTATCGACTGCCTACGAGCAGTACTTC.

This chain uses TRBV4-1 with TRBJ2-2; D not resolved. CDR3 length equals 13 residues. Looked up from germline, CDR1 is MGHRA and CDR2 is YSYEKL. Trimming shortened V by 10 bases and J by 3 bases, and 12 bases separated the two germline ends. The CDR3 DNA sequence: TGCGCCACCCGGAATACAGACACCGGGGAGCTGTTTTTT. Translation gives CATRNTDTGELFF.

CDR3 region: CATSRDRPLGPPEAFF. The CDR3 nucleotides read TGTGCCACCAGCAGAGATCGCCCCCTGGGGCCACCAGAAGCTTTCTTT. The rearrangement joins TRBV15 to TRBJ1-1; a possible D gene is TRBD1 (5 bases). CDR3 length: 16 residues. Germline values: CDR1 LNHNV, CDR2 YYDKDF (reference sequence). Deletions cut 0 bases from V and 8 bases from J, with 19 bases between.

The J gene is TRBJ1-2, the V gene TRBV7-9; no reliable D call. The germline V gene has CDR1 SEHNR and CDR2 FQNEAQ (reference sequence). The CDR3 spans 13 residues. V lost 5 bases and J 2 bases, leaving 9 bases between the germline ends. CDR3 in DNA: TGTGCCAGCAGCCTTCTCTTAAACTATGGCTACACCTTC. Protein product: CASSLLLNYGYTF.

The gene calls are TRBV3-1 (or the pseudogene TRBV3-2) and TRBJ1-6, with D hard to call. Trimming shortened V by 3 bases and J by 2 bases, and 8 bases separated the two germline ends. This CDR3 is 15 amino acids long. CDR1 LGHDT and CDR2 YNNKEL come from the germline V gene (reference sequence). CDR3 region: CASSQEGTYNSPLHF. CDR3 DNA: TGTGCCAGCAGCCAGGAGGGTACCTATAATTCACCCCTCCACTTT.

CDR3 residues: CASSFHRGTYTIYF. The CDR3 nucleotides read TGTGCCAGCAGCTTCCACAGGGGGACTTACACCATATATTTT. The V and J genes are TRBV5-6 and TRBJ1-3; the match to TRBD1 covers 8 bases. V dropped 2 bases and J dropped 8; count of bases not matched to a gene: 6. Germline V gene data show CDR1 as SGHDT and CDR2 as YYEEEE. The CDR3 spans 14 residues.

The chain is built from TRBV2 and TRBJ1-4; 8 bases agree with TRBD1. The V segment lost 1 base and the J segment 7 bases; nucleotides outside the gene matches: 5. Per the germline V gene, CDR1 is SNHLY and CDR2 is FYNNEI. The CDR3 length is 15 residues. Here the CDR3 reads CASSEGQGAIEKLFF. The CDR3 DNA sequence: TGTGCCAGCAGTGAAGGTCAGGGGGCTATTGAAAAACTGTTTTTT.

V usage is TRBV15 and J usage is TRBJ2-7; D call uncertain. Germline V gene sequence: CDR1 LNHNV, CDR2 YYDKDF (reference sequence). The V and J ends lost 7 bases and 3 bases respectively, with 22 bases between them. The CDR3 length is 16 residues. CDR3 residues: CATIKAPLAFVYEQYV. In nucleotides, the CDR3 is TGTGCCACCATTAAAGCCCCGCTTGCTTTTGTCTACGAGCAGTACGTC.

The chain links TRBV24-1 to TRBJ1-5; 8 bases fit TRBD1. The CDR3 sequence is 16 residues long. Germline trimming cut 4 bases from V and 0 bases from J; bases unmatched to any gene: 4. Germline CDR1 and CDR2: KGHDR and SFDVKD. This CDR3 reads CATSEGQGYSNQPQHF. The CDR3 DNA sequence: TGTGCCACCAGTGAAGGACAGGGATATAGCAATCAGCCCCAGCATTTT.

This chain links TRBV4-3 with TRBJ1-2; 10 nucleotides align to TRBD1. Per the germline V gene, CDR1 is LGHNA and CDR2 is YSLEER. This CDR3 contains 15 residues. The V and J ends lost 1 base and 8 bases, in that order; junction bases with no gene match: 7. As DNA, the CDR3 is TGCGCCAGCAGCCAAGCCGGGACAGGGGCCGGCGGCTACACCTTC. Residues: CASSQAGTGAGGYTF.